This passage covers 4 T cell receptor beta chains from one sample sequenced in a study of a mutant IDH1 vaccine in newly diagnosed glioma. These receptors have no identified antigens. Documented time point: week 35, safety follow-up. The content of each vaccine dose was 300 ug of mutant IDH1 20-mer peptide, and topical imiquimod accompanied it. Profiled with immunoSEQ multiplex PCR; TCRdb holds only in-frame clones, not every one. The sample lists roughly 44,000 clones, about 76% occurring once. The sequences come from PBMCs, collected from a glioma patient whose treatment included an IDH1 peptide vaccine. These receptors were taken from a woman in her 40s with glioma. Some clones in this sample may be carry-over from other donors' samples.

The chain recombines TRBV6-5 with TRBJ1-2; D is ambiguous. The length of the CDR3 is 12 residues. Germline V gene lookup returns CDR1 MNHEY and CDR2 SVGAGI. V dropped 10 bases and J dropped 2 bases, with 11 bases sitting between them. CDR3 in DNA: TGTGCCACCTCGACTTACAACTATGGCTACACCTTC. This codes for CATSTYNYGYTF.

The chain has TRBV9 and TRBJ1-3, with a possible D match to TRBD1 (6 bases). CDR3 length: 16 residues. The germline V and J ends were trimmed by 0 bases and 0 bases, with 10 bases remaining between them. Germline-derived CDR1 and CDR2 are SGDLS and YYNGEE. CDR3 in amino acids: CASSVGGARSGNTIYF. Here the CDR3 DNA reads TGTGCCAGCAGCGTAGGGGGGGCACGCTCTGGAAACACCATATATTTT.

The chain recombines TRBV5-1 with TRBJ1-3, with D uncertain. CDR1 is SGHRS, CDR2 YFSETQ, per germline. The CDR3 is 14 residues long. V lost 4 bases and J lost 0, with 8 bases in between. As DNA, the CDR3 is TGCGCCAGCAGCCCCGGTCCCTCTGGAAACACCATATATTTT. Protein product: CASSPGPSGNTIYF.

CDR3 DNA sequence: TGTGCCAGCAGGGCGGGATGGGAGGGTACTGAAGCTTTCTTT. This codes for CASRAGWEGTEAFF. The V and J genes are TRBV6-5 and TRBJ1-1; no definite D call. This CDR3 comprises 14 residues. From germline, CDR1 is MNHEY and CDR2 SVGAGI. V was trimmed by 6 bases and J by 5 bases, leaving 16 bases between them.